Reported below is one T cell receptor (beta chain). The antigen is not known. In germline, CDR1 is MNHEY, CDR2 SMNVEV (reference sequence). There are 12 residues in the CDR3. Trimming stripped 2 bases from V and 6 bases from J, with 8 bases between. The sample originates from a study of cytomegalovirus exposure and HLA in healthy donors. Whole-study context: A prior study identified 100 million to 130 million unique TCR beta sequences from about 200 million T cells.

Study results and limitations: As confirmed in vitro, three CMV-associated chains were specific for CMV antigens. Investigators reported about 160 TCR beta chains as tied to cytomegalovirus.

PCR involved 60 Vbeta and 13 Jbeta primers. Sequenced by immunoSEQ multiplex PCR; TCRdb stores in-frame clones only, minus some. The sample lists about 160,000 clones; roughly 80% were seen once. The sequence was obtained from a female donor in good health and CMV-seronegative. Source material: PBMCs. This chain connects TRBV27 to TRBJ2-7, with TRBD1 as a possible D gene (6 bases). The CDR3 DNA follows: TGTGCCAGCAGTTTAACAGGGACCGAGCAGTACTTC. Amino acids: CASSLTGTEQYF.